One and the same sample provided the 27 T cell receptor beta chains below, sequenced in a study of T cells in women clearing cervical HPV infection. Sequencing used immunoSEQ multiplex PCR; TCRdb keeps in-frame clones, though not all of them. The sample holds under 25,000 clones. Sequences were obtained from blood buffy coat. These receptors were taken from a woman aged 18 to 75 with a cervical HPV16 infection that either progressed to CIN3+ or cleared (not recorded which).

In regard to this clone: The CDR3 end is not reached by the read, which stops 3 residues before it; the germline J gene fills it in. This chain joins TRBV11-3 and TRBJ2-3; 7 bases match TRBD2. CDR3 length equals 15 residues. Trimming at V came to 3 bases and at J to 0 bases, leaving 3 bases not matched to a gene. Germline assignment: CDR1 SGHNT and CDR2 YENEEA. The CDR3 DNA, read in part, is TGTGCCAGCAGCTTTCCGGGACTAAGCACAGATACG. This gives the protein CASSFPGLSTDT. The whole CDR3 region reads CASSFPGLSTDTQYF.

As to this clone: The sequence runs out 3 residues before the end of the CDR3; the remainder is reconstructed from the germline J gene. The V and J genes are TRBV13 and TRBJ1-1; the D is unclear. Per germline, CDR1 PRHDT and CDR2 FYEKMQ (reference sequence). This CDR3 comprises 14 residues. Trimming took 5 bases from V and 1 from J, leaving 11 bases between them. The CDR3: CASSMNYRNTEAFF. The DNA read from the CDR3 is TGTGCCAGCAGCATGAATTACAGGAACACTGAA.

For this clone: The read gets to within 3 residues of the CDR3 end, and the germline J gene fills in the rest. V is TRBV2 and J is TRBJ1-1, with a possible D match to TRBD1 (5 bases). This CDR3 comprises 15 residues. V lost 10 bases and J lost 1, with 19 bases in between. Germline CDR1 reads SNHLY; CDR2 reads FYNNEI. The CDR3 bases that were read are TGTGCCACTAGAGGGGTTTCGGGAAGGAACACTGAA. Its protein is CATRGVSGRNTE. The complete CDR3 sequence is CATRGVSGRNTEAFF.

Turning to this clone: The sequence runs out 3 residues before the end of the CDR3; the remainder is reconstructed from the germline J gene. The chain recombines TRBV14 with TRBJ1-1, with D possibly TRBD1 on 6 matching bases. Germline CDR1 reads SGHDN; CDR2 reads FVKESK. This CDR3 spans 15 amino acids. Partial CDR3 DNA: TGTGCCAGCAGCCCAGACAGGCCTACCCCCTCGGAA. This sequence encodes CASSPDRPTPSE. The complete CDR3 reads CASSPDRPTPSEAFF.

This chain's CDR3 is CASSMAPAPYEQYF. The part of the CDR3 DNA that was read is TGTGCCAGTAGTATGGCCCCTGCTCCCTACGAG. The chain joins TRBV19 to TRBJ2-7; D is ambiguous. The read falls 3 residues short of the CDR3 end, and the missing part is taken from the germline J gene. V dropped 3 bases and J dropped 2 bases, with 11 bases sitting between them. The CDR3 length is 14 residues. CDR1 is LNHDA, CDR2 SQIVND, per germline (reference sequence).

In regard to this clone: The sequenced fragment ends 3 residues before the CDR3 boundary, so the rest is inferred from the germline J gene. This sequence joins TRBV20-1 and TRBJ1-4, with 9 bases fitting TRBD1. This CDR3 has 13 residues. Germline trimming cut 3 bases from V and 8 bases from J; bases unmatched to any gene: 4. Looked up from germline, CDR1 is DFQATT and CDR2 is SNEGSKA (reference sequence). The DNA read from the CDR3 is TGCAGTGCTAGCGACAGGGGGGGAGAAAAA. Translated: CSASDRGGEK. The whole CDR3 protein is CSASDRGGEKLFF.

Turning to this clone: The read falls 3 residues short of the CDR3 end, and the missing part is taken from the germline J gene. The chain employs TRBV29-1 and TRBJ2-1, with 8 bases that match TRBD2. This CDR3 has 12 amino acids. The trim removed 4 bases at V and 9 bases at J, leaving 5 bases unmatched. Germline V CDR1 and CDR2: SQVTM, ANQGSEA. CDR3 DNA, as far as it was read: TGCAGCGTTGGCATTAGCGGGGTTGAG. Protein sequence: CSVGISGVE. The full CDR3 is CSVGISGVEQFF.

A remark on this clone: The read falls 3 residues short of the CDR3 end, and the missing part is taken from the germline J gene. V gene TRBV5-1 combines with J gene TRBJ1-1; maybe TRBD1 (6 bases). The length of the CDR3 is 14 residues. Germline assignment: CDR1 SGHRS and CDR2 YFSETQ. V gave up 4 bases and J gave up 1 base, with 11 bases separating them. The covered CDR3 bases are TGCGCCAGCAGCCTGGACAGCTCGAACACTGAA. Protein: CASSLDSSNTE. From start to end, the CDR3 is CASSLDSSNTEAFF.

About this clone itself: The read gets to within 3 residues of the CDR3 end, and the germline J gene fills in the rest. The V and J genes are TRBV20-1 and TRBJ2-1, with TRBD1 matching over 11 bases. Per germline, CDR1 DFQATT and CDR2 SNEGSKA (reference sequence). There are 15 residues in the CDR3. The V and J ends lost 3 bases and 6 bases, in that order; junction bases with no gene match: 7. CDR3 residues: CSASYAGTGGNEQFF. The sequenced CDR3 bases are TGCAGTGCTAGCTATGCCGGGACAGGGGGCAATGAG.

In regard to this clone: Read coverage stops 3 residues before the CDR3 terminus; the germline J gene supplies the remainder. The V gene is TRBV7-6, the J gene TRBJ2-5; tentative D call: TRBD1 (6 bases). The ends were cut back, 2 bases at V and 1 base at J, with 8 bases in the middle. CDR3 length: 14 amino acids. Germline V gives CDR1 SGHVS, CDR2 FNYEAQ. The covered CDR3 bases are TGTGCCAGCAGCTTACAGGGGCTCCAAGAGACC. Its translation: CASSLQGLQET. The full CDR3 protein reads CASSLQGLQETQYF.

A note on this clone: Read coverage stops 3 residues before the CDR3 terminus; the germline J gene supplies the remainder. V and J are TRBV2 and TRBJ2-7; the D is unclear. This CDR3 comprises 14 residues. V dropped 4 bases and J dropped 2 bases, with 12 bases sitting between them. CDR1 and CDR2 (germline): SNHLY, FYNNEI. This CDR3 is CASSVSRLAYEQYF. Incomplete CDR3 DNA: TGTGCCAGCAGTGTCAGTCGTTTGGCCTACGAG.

Points on this clone: The missing CDR3 end, 3 residues past where the read stops, is filled in from the germline J gene. The rearrangement uses TRBV13 and TRBJ1-6; the D gene is possibly TRBD1 (6 bases). The CDR3 sequence is 14 residues long. Deletions cut 3 bases from V and 6 bases from J, with 9 bases between. Germline V gene lookup returns CDR1 PRHDT and CDR2 FYEKMQ (reference sequence). CDR3 residues: CASSFRDTNSPLHF. Incomplete CDR3 DNA: TGTGCCAGCAGCTTCCGGGACACTAATTCACCC.

In regard to this clone: The read stops 3 residues short of the end of the CDR3; the missing end is completed from the germline J gene. This chain connects TRBV5-1 to TRBJ2-5; 11 nucleotides align to TRBD2. CDR1 is SGHRS and CDR2 is YFSETQ in the germline V gene. The V and J ends lost 2 bases and 1 base, in that order; junction bases with no gene match: 7. The CDR3 totals 17 residues. This chain's CDR3 is CASSLILSGGAQETQYF. The CDR3 DNA, read in part, is TGCGCCAGCAGCTTAATCCTTAGCGGGGGGGCCCAAGAGACC.

Turning to this clone: The CDR3 end is not reached by the read, which stops 3 residues before it; the germline J gene fills it in. The chain has TRBV19 and TRBJ1-4, with D unresolved. Germline values: CDR1 LNHDA, CDR2 SQIVND (reference sequence). This CDR3 region has 13 residues. V was clipped by 4 bases and J by 4 bases, with 7 bases between them. The CDR3 reads CASSTNFNEKLFF. The CDR3 bases that were read are TGTGCCAGTAGTACTAACTTTAATGAAAAA.

Comments on this clone: The sequenced fragment ends 3 residues before the CDR3 boundary, so the rest is inferred from the germline J gene. The chain recombines TRBV7-2 with TRBJ2-3, with 11 bases identical to TRBD2. The V and J ends lost 3 bases and 6 bases, in that order; junction bases with no gene match: 5. The CDR3 runs to 15 residues. The germline V gene has CDR1 SGHTA and CDR2 FQGNSA. The DNA read from the CDR3 is TGTGCCAGCAGCTTCCAGACTAGCGGGGTGGATACG. It encodes CASSFQTSGVDT. In full, the CDR3 is CASSFQTSGVDTQYF.

Worth noting for this clone: Sequencing ends 3 residues short of the CDR3 end; the germline J gene provides the rest. The chain has TRBV7-2 and TRBJ2-5, with a possible D match to TRBD2 (6 bases). Germline V gives CDR1 SGHTA, CDR2 FQGNSA. Between the trimmed V and J ends, which lost 1 base and 5 bases, there was a span of 11 bases. The CDR3 has 14 amino acids. Here the CDR3 reads CASSLGGAGETQYF. The part of the CDR3 DNA that was read is TGTGCCAGCAGCTTAGGAGGGGCGGGGGAGACC.

To note about this clone: The sequenced fragment ends 3 residues before the CDR3 boundary, so the rest is inferred from the germline J gene. This chain uses TRBV20-1 with TRBJ2-2; TRBD2 aligns across 12 bases. Unmatched junction bases numbered 7, after V lost 2 bases and J lost 6 bases. Looked up from germline, CDR1 is DFQATT and CDR2 is SNEGSKA (reference sequence). There are 16 residues in the CDR3. The sequenced CDR3 bases are TGCAGTGCTAGAACTCTAGCGGGGGGGCCGGCCGGGGAG. Its protein is CSARTLAGGPAGE. The CDR3 in its entirety is CSARTLAGGPAGELFF.

Remarks on this clone: Sequencing ends 3 residues short of the CDR3 end; the germline J gene provides the rest. The chain combines TRBV7-8 with TRBJ2-2, with D perhaps TRBD2 (6 bases). CDR3 length equals 15 residues. Germline CDR1 and CDR2: SGHVS and FQNEAQ. V dropped 5 bases and J dropped 4 bases, with 14 bases sitting between them. The sequenced part of the CDR3 DNA is TGTGCCAGCAGCCCGGCGGGGTGGACCACCGGGGAG. Translated: CASSPAGWTTGE. The whole CDR3 protein is CASSPAGWTTGELFF.

Concerning this clone: The read ends 3 residues before the CDR3 terminus; that terminus is restored from the germline J gene. This chain connects TRBV10-3 to TRBJ1-5, with a possible D match to TRBD1 (6 bases). V shed 0 bases and J shed 2 bases, with 11 bases lying between them. Germline loops: CDR1 ENHRY, CDR2 SYGVKD. The CDR3 runs to 16 residues. CDR3 bases read: TGTGCCATCAGTGAGTCGGCATCAGGGGGCAATCAGCCC. As protein: CAISESASGGNQP. The CDR3 in full is CAISESASGGNQPQHF.

In the case of this clone: The read terminates 3 residues before the CDR3 end, so the remaining end is supplied by the germline J gene. The chain is built from TRBV6-2 or TRBV6-3 and TRBJ1-5, with TRBD1 identical over 8 bases. V dropped 5 bases and J dropped 5; count of bases not matched to a gene: 8. This CDR3 has 15 residues. Germline CDR1 reads MNHEY; CDR2 reads SVGEGT. Partial CDR3 DNA: TGTGCCAGCAGTCGCGCGGGACAGGACTATCAGCCC. Protein sequence: CASSRAGQDYQP. From start to end, the CDR3 is CASSRAGQDYQPQHF.

Comments on this clone: The CDR3 end lies 3 residues beyond the end of the read and is filled in from the germline J gene. The V and J genes are TRBV5-1 and TRBJ2-2, with D perhaps TRBD2 (5 bases). Trimming left V 2 bases short and J 3 bases short, with 5 bases between. CDR1 is SGHRS and CDR2 is YFSETQ in the germline V gene. This CDR3 is built from 13 residues. Incomplete CDR3 DNA: TGCGCCAGCAGCTTCGGGGACACCGGGGAG. Its translation is CASSFGDTGE. The entire CDR3 protein reads CASSFGDTGELFF.

In regard to this clone: The read ends 3 residues early relative to the CDR3; the germline J gene fills the gap. The chain couples TRBV10-1 to TRBJ2-3, with TRBD2 matching over 10 bases. Trimming cost V 6 bases and J 3 bases; bases outside gene matches: 3. CDR1 is WNHNN, CDR2 SYGVQD, per germline (reference sequence). The CDR3 is made up of 14 amino acids. CDR3 residues: CASSVLAGTDTQYF. The sequenced part of the CDR3 DNA is TGCGCCAGCAGCGTACTAGCGGGGACAGATACG.

By frequency, this clone is medium-sized. The read stops 3 residues short of the end of the CDR3; the missing end is completed from the germline J gene. The chain employs TRBV18 and TRBJ1-1, with no clear D. The CDR3 runs to 14 residues. V gave up 4 bases and J gave up 3 bases, with 12 bases separating them. Germline CDR1 KGHSH, CDR2 LQKENI. This CDR3 is CASSLSRFYTEAFF. CDR3 DNA, as far as it was read: TGTGCCAGCTCACTGTCCAGATTCTACACTGAA.

As regards this clone: The CDR3 goes on 3 residues after the read ends, and that part is filled in from the germline J gene. The V and J genes are TRBV19 and TRBJ1-6, with 7 bases identical to TRBD1. Germline CDR1 reads LNHDA; CDR2 reads SQIVND (reference sequence). The CDR3 length is 15 residues. Unmatched junction bases numbered 4, after V lost 3 bases and J lost 5 bases. The DNA read from the CDR3 is TGTGCCAGTAGTATCCGGCAGGGGGATAATTCACCC. Encoded protein: CASSIRQGDNSP. The complete CDR3 sequence is CASSIRQGDNSPLHF.

A remark on this clone: The read finishes 3 residues shy of the CDR3 end, and the germline J gene is used to complete it. This chain uses TRBV29-1 with TRBJ2-7; 7 nucleotides agree with TRBD1. The CDR3 length is 13 residues. V lost 5 bases and J lost 2; bases outside the gene matches: 6. Per germline, CDR1 SQVTM and CDR2 ANQGSEA. CDR3: CSVQGVLAYEQYF. Partial CDR3 DNA: TGCAGCGTTCAGGGGGTCCTAGCCTACGAG.

Concerning this clone: The read comes to an end 3 residues before the CDR3 does, leaving the germline J gene to fill in the end. V and J are TRBV2 and TRBJ1-1; D remains unclear. The CDR3 has 11 residues. Trimming took off 4 bases at V and 5 bases at J, with 5 bases between the two ends. Germline CDR1 SNHLY, CDR2 FYNNEI. Partial CDR3 DNA: TGTGCCAGCAGTGCAAGGACTGAA. As protein: CASSARTE. The whole CDR3 region reads CASSARTEAFF.

As to this clone: The missing CDR3 end, 3 residues past where the read stops, is filled in from the germline J gene. The gene calls are TRBV30 and TRBJ2-7, with D tentatively TRBD1 or TRBD2 (5 bases each). From germline, CDR1 is GTSNPN and CDR2 SVGIG (reference sequence). The CDR3 totals 18 residues. The V end lost 0 bases, the J end lost 5 bases, and 26 bases lay between the germline ends. The CDR3 spells CAWSVPPQFGIRGDEQYF. CDR3 DNA, as far as it was read: TGTGCCTGGAGTGTACCCCCCCAATTCGGGATTCGAGGGGACGAG.